This entry lists 22 T cell receptor beta chains sequenced from one sample in a study of CXCR3-negative and CXCR3-positive naive CD8 T cells. Study observations and caveats: Hydrophobicity of TRB CDR3s was greater in CXCR3-positive naive cells than in CXCR3-negative naive cells.

These TCRs are of unknown antigen specificity. With UMI labels, 5' RACE was used to prepare the TRB cDNA libraries. Reprocessing the 5' RACE reads, TCRdb reports a single entry for every CDR3 protein and omits DNA. This sample's clone table lists roughly 130,000 distinct CDR3 sequences. Material for sequencing was naive CXCR3+ CD8+ T cells from blood. This sample's subset: CD45RO-CCR7+CD27+CD95- naive CD8+ T cells expressing CXCR3 (TNR3+). The receptors shown here come from a human donor in good health. Some clones in this sample may be carry-over from other donors' samples.

The chain combines TRBV12-3 or TRBV12-4 with TRBJ2-1. The CDR3 covers 13 residues. CDR3 loop: CASSSQTHNEQFF.

This rearrangement joins TRBV6-5 to TRBJ2-1; TCRdb gives TRBD2 as the D gene, but with no DNA this cannot be confirmed. CDR3 length: 18 amino acids. Per germline, CDR1 MNHEY and CDR2 SVGAGI. The CDR3 sequence is CASSYSALGGGAYNEQFF.

This chain links TRBV6-5 with TRBJ2-3; the D gene TCRdb calls, TRBD1, cannot be checked with no DNA. CDR3 length equals 17 residues. CDR1 and CDR2 from the germline V gene are MNHEY and SVGAGI. Here the CDR3 reads CASSYSQTGQDTDTQYF.

V is TRBV2 and J is TRBJ2-1; TCRdb proposes TRBD1, but this gene call is untestable without DNA. Germline loops: CDR1 SNHLY, CDR2 FYNNEI. The CDR3 has 16 residues. This chain's CDR3 is CASSEARQGGYNEQFF.

The chain joins TRBV29-1 to TRBJ2-7. The CDR3 contains 12 residues. Germline loops: CDR1 SQVTM, CDR2 ANQGSEA. CDR3 protein: CSAEKDGYEQYF.

The chain joins TRBV7-9 to TRBJ2-2; the D gene TCRdb calls, TRBD1, cannot be checked with no DNA. CDR3 length: 16 residues. The germline CDR1 and CDR2 sequences are SEHNR and FQNEAQ (reference sequence). The CDR3: CASSLAGASGTGELFF. Variable domain in full (rest from reference TRBV7-9 and TRBJ2-2): DTGVSQNPRHKITKRGQNVTFRCDPISEHNRLYWYRQTLGQGPEFLTYFQNEAQLEKSRLLSDRFSAERPKGSFSTLEIQRTEQGDSAMYLCASSLAGASGTGELFFGEGSRLTVL.

The chain recombines TRBV5-6 with TRBJ2-7. This CDR3 spans 15 amino acids. Germline V gene data show CDR1 as SGHDT and CDR2 as YYEEEE. The CDR3 sequence is CASSLAPAMGFEQYF.

The rearrangement joins TRBV11-2 to TRBJ1-2; TCRdb reports TRBD1, a call that lacks DNA to check it against. Germline assignment: CDR1 SGHAT and CDR2 FQNNGV. This CDR3 is 21 amino acids long. The CDR3 sequence is CASSFTPVLAGQGALIYGYTF.

V and J are TRBV7-9 and TRBJ2-1. The germline CDR1 and CDR2 sequences are SEHNR and FQNEAQ (reference sequence). The CDR3 consists of 14 residues. CDR3 sequence reads: CASSLERSYNEQFF.

V gene TRBV7-9 combines with J gene TRBJ1-5; checking the TCRdb D call of TRBD1 is not possible without DNA. Germline CDR1 is SEHNR and CDR2 is FQNEAQ (reference sequence). CDR3 length equals 14 residues. The CDR3 loop reads CASSLAHRDQPQHF.

The V gene is TRBV12-3 or TRBV12-4, the J gene TRBJ1-5. CDR3 length equals 12 residues. CDR3 protein: CASSLGGRQRHF.

The chain has TRBV7-2 and TRBJ2-3; without DNA, the TCRdb call of TRBD1 cannot be checked. The CDR3 has 15 amino acids. Germline V gives CDR1 SGHTA, CDR2 FQGNSA. This chain's CDR3 is CASSERDTSTDTQYF.

The chain joins TRBV7-3 to TRBJ2-1; absent DNA, TCRdb's TRBD2 call cannot be checked. CDR1 SGHTA and CDR2 FQGTGA come from the germline V gene. This CDR3 comprises 15 residues. CDR3 sequence reads: CASSLIAGSYNEQFF. The variable domain in full, completed from reference TRBV7-3 and TRBJ2-1, reads GAGVSQTPSNKVTEKGKYVELRCDPISGHTALYWYRQSLGQGPEFLIYFQGTGAADDSGLPNDRFFAVRPEGSVSTLKIQRTERGDSAVYLCASSLIAGSYNEQFFGPGTRLTVL.

The genes are TRBV5-1 and TRBJ2-1. The germline gives CDR1 SGHRS, CDR2 YFSETQ. The CDR3 consists of 14 residues. CDR3 amino acids: CASSLGLTNNEQFF.

The J gene is TRBJ1-4, the V gene TRBV19; TCRdb picks TRBD1, but there is no DNA to check that call. The CDR3 covers 15 residues. Per germline, CDR1 LNHDA and CDR2 SQIVND (reference sequence). CDR3 sequence: CASSGPGGGNEKLFF. Variable domain in full (rest from reference TRBV19 and TRBJ1-4): DGGITQSPKYLFRKEGQNVTLSCEQNLNHDAMYWYRQDPGQGLRLIYYSQIVNDFQKGDIAEGYSVSREKKESFPLTVTSAQKNPTAFYLCASSGPGGGNEKLFFGSGTQLSVL.

The CDR3 protein is CSARGEFTGELFF. V is TRBV29-1 and J is TRBJ2-2; the TRBD2 assignment by TCRdb is unverifiable without DNA. From germline, CDR1 is SQVTM and CDR2 ANQGSEA. This CDR3 region has 13 residues.

The V and J genes are TRBV4-1 and TRBJ2-1; without DNA, the TCRdb call of TRBD1 cannot be checked. There are 15 residues in the CDR3. CDR1 and CDR2 from the germline V gene are MGHRA and YSYEKL. The CDR3 spells CASSTGRGAGLEQFF.

The genes are TRBV29-1 and TRBJ2-3; there is no DNA to check the TCRdb D call of TRBD2. Germline V gene data show CDR1 as SQVTM and CDR2 as ANQGSEA. The CDR3 has 14 residues. This CDR3 reads CSVDWLAEADTQYF.

The chain combines TRBV7-9 with TRBJ1-6. Germline V gene sequence: CDR1 SEHNR, CDR2 FQNEAQ (reference sequence). The CDR3 sequence is 15 residues long. The CDR3: CASSLASSYNSPLHF.

This chain uses TRBV28 with TRBJ2-7; TCRdb's D call of TRBD2 is untestable without DNA. Germline CDR1 reads MDHEN; CDR2 reads SYDVKM. This CDR3 spans 13 amino acids. The CDR3: CASSRPSGHEQYF.

The gene calls are TRBV10-3 and TRBJ2-7. The germline V gene encodes CDR1 ENHRY and CDR2 SYGVKD. The CDR3 consists of 14 residues. This CDR3 reads CAISDSVDSYEQYF.

V usage is TRBV6-6 and J usage is TRBJ2-7. Germline loops: CDR1 MNHNY, CDR2 SVGAGI (reference sequence). The CDR3 length is 14 residues. Here the CDR3 reads CASSTSLESYEQYF.